This TCR beta chain originates from a study of identical twins (dated by TCRdb to the mid-2010s). With regard to the full study: To test whether fetal clonotypes persist, this study deep-sequenced TCR alpha and beta repertoires from monozygotic twins, from unrelated adults of various ages, and from cord blood. Replicate twin experiments were performed at different times using different library preparation protocols to rule out contamination.

Only healthy Caucasian donors were included. Three pairs of female monozygotic twins, all aged roughly 18 to 30 years, made up the twin cohort. Positive isolation kits from Invitrogen were used to isolate the CD4+ and CD8+ T cell populations. Summary of the overall study and its limitations: Zero-insertion analyses could be partly confounded by invariant T cells such as MAIT and iNKT, though diverse VJ usage argued against such confounding for most clonotypes. Fewer insertions were carried by abundant cord blood beta clonotypes, a similar but weaker trend appeared in young adult naive repertoires, and no such trend appeared in memory repertoires. In beta out-of-frame sequences, excess twin sharing was weaker, because having fewer shared sequences lowered the signal-to-noise ratio. Because the same donors could not be followed over many years, the conclusions relied on cross-sectional statistical analysis. Compared with coincidental sharing between unrelated individuals, out-of-frame TCR alpha sequences shared between twins showed an excess of sequences with low generation probability. In monozygotic twins, out-of-frame TCR alpha sharing was systematically underestimated by recombination models, although the models agreed with sharing between unrelated individuals.

The table lists this clonotype with a few counts. The antigen this receptor binds is unknown. Base quality data are lacking; no much larger clone is found one base away. Receptor libraries were prepared by 5' RACE. The listed sequencing device is Illumina HiSeq 2000. Template switching introduced a universal primer binding site; the final cDNA contained a unique molecular identifier, enabling accurate counting of TCR cDNA molecules. Specific primers in the conserved constant-segment region were used to synthesize first-strand cDNA for the TCR alpha and beta chains. To control for contamination, each cDNA library was double barcoded with a SMART-Mk sample barcode plus Illumina barcodes. Two successive PCR steps introduced TruSeq adapter sequences along with Illumina sample barcodes. The TCR alpha and beta cDNA libraries were sequenced on the Illumina HiSeq platform using custom primers. Per the source publication's procedure: MiGEC processed the raw reads to extract unique molecular identifiers, while MiXCR was used to determine the CDR3 positions. For each individual, recombination models were inferred using an EM algorithm with the repgenHMM and IGoR tools. Shared clonotypes were analyzed with the tcR package in R, and sharing was normalized by the product of cloneset sizes. To study raw recombination without the effects of thymic and clonal selection, out-of-frame nonproductive sequences were analyzed. TCRdb trimmed public reads at Q25 via fastp, called clones via MiXCR and kept in-frame beta chains. Each CDR3 protein appears once, grouped with its most common genes and DNA. TCRdb, not the original authors, processed these V and J calls. The sample table shows approximately 500,000 distinct CDR3 sequences, and roughly 24% are seen once. The top ten clones comprise over 2.5% of the sample.

This same sample was also part of a study on T cells expressing NK-cell markers. As that second study puts it: Three sorted T-cell subsets (CD3+CD56+NKG2C+, CD3+CD56+NKG2C- and CD3+CD56-NKG2C+) from about 8 donors had their TCR beta-chain repertoires profiled. Of the eight sequenced donors, seven were found to be HCMV-seropositive and one was found to be HCMV-seronegative. In several experiments an anti-gammadeltaTCR antibody was added to restrict sorting to alphabetaTCR-expressing T cells. For roughly six donors, the dominant CD3+CD56+NKG2C+ clonotypes were among the top 10 CD8+ clonotypes and accounted for about 1.0-7.5% of CD8+ T cells. Those dominant clonotypes were again the most abundant among CD3+CD56-NKG2C+ cells in several donors, at roughly 25-65%. Whether the expanded NKG2C-expressing T cell clones were specific for HCMV antigens was left unclear. The study sequenced eight donors, all healthy volunteers chosen at random: three men and five women. A commercial ELISA kit detecting HCMV-specific IgG in serum was used to determine HCMV serostatus. MIGEC handled demultiplexing of the reads and grouping by UMI, while MiTCR was used to assemble and quantify clonotypes. To exclude erroneous sequences, only TCR cDNA sequences supported by at least two reads were retained. The tcR package was used for downstream repertoire analysis, and clonotypes were matched across fractions by CDR3 nucleotide sequence plus V segment. Antigen specificity was annotated against VDJdb with VDJmatch, allowing one amino acid substitution in CDR3.

This receptor was taken from a woman aged 18-30 years in good health. Sequencing input: CD4+ T cells sorted from blood.

The DNA sequence follows: TGTGCCAGCAGCTTTTCGGGACAGGGGCCCTCTGGGGCCAACGTCCTGACTTTC. Translated, it gives CASSFSGQGPSGANVLTF. This chain joins TRBV5-6 to TRBJ2-6, and 10 bases in between align with TRBD1. The germline V gene sets CDR1 to SGHDT and CDR2 to YYEEEE. V and J are trimmed by 2 bases and 0 bases, and the gene matches miss 5 bases of the junction. The CDR3 numbers 18 residues from cysteine through phenylalanine. The kept DNA is CDR3 alone, 54 bases in frame from the first base.